The rows below give T cell receptor beta chains drawn from one sample of a study of blood T cell repertoires in COVID-19. Data came from immunoSEQ multiplex PCR; TCRdb stores just in-frame clones and leaves some out. In the table there are over 150,000 clones, about 79% of which are singletons. The specimen sequenced was peripheral blood. Every receptor here comes from a human donor in a cohort sampled during active COVID-19. CDR3s include the opening cysteine and the closing phenylalanine or tryptophan. A D gene is named only where the DNA matches it firmly. A row's size may be missing; if present it is once, few, many or a size class.

>TRBJ2-2|TRBV10-3|NA|NA
CAINQDGLNTGELFF
TGTGCCATCAACCAGGACGGACTAAACACCGGGGAGCTGTTTTTT
>TRBJ1-2|TRBV6-2/TRBV6-3|NA|NA
CASSLTGANYGYTF
TGTGCCAGCAGTCTGACAGGAGCTAACTATGGCTACACCTTC
>TRBJ2-1|TRBV19|NA|TRBD2
CASTDGSGIGYEQFF
TGTGCCAGTACCGATGGTAGCGGGATTGGGTATGAGCAGTTCTTC
>TRBJ1-5|TRBV10-3|NA|NA
CAITGQPNQPQHF
TGTGCCATCACTGGACAACCGAATCAGCCCCAGCATTTT
>TRBJ1-1|TRBV4-2|NA|TRBD1
CASSQDRGGNSEAFF
TGTGCCAGCAGCCAGGACAGGGGGGGAAACAGTGAAGCTTTCTTT
>TRBJ2-3|TRBV5-6|few|NA
CASSFLGPPDTQYF
TGTGCCAGCAGCTTCCTCGGTCCCCCAGATACGCAGTATTTT
>TRBJ2-2|TRBV7-9|NA|TRBD1
CASSVGQGYTGELFF
TGTGCCAGCAGCGTTGGACAGGGGTACACCGGGGAGCTGTTTTTT
>TRBJ2-1|TRBV27|NA|TRBD2
CASSLGLAGGQGEQFF
TGTGCCAGCAGTTTAGGGCTAGCGGGAGGGCAGGGTGAGCAGTTCTTC
>TRBJ2-1|TRBV7-9|once|NA
CASSLLAGTVTRKGEQFF
TGTGCCAGCAGCTTACTCGCCGGGACTGTCACCCGAAAGGGTGAGCAGTTCTTC
>TRBJ1-5|TRBV6-5|NA|NA
CASIGGRIQPQHF
TGTGCCAGCATCGGGGGGCGGATTCAGCCCCAGCATTTT
>TRBJ2-7|TRBV7-9|NA|TRBD1
CASSRRDRGHEQYF
TGTGCCAGCAGCCGCCGGGACAGGGGCCACGAGCAGTACTTC
>TRBJ2-5|TRBV24-1|NA|TRBD1
CATSRPGQGQETQYF
TGTGCCACCAGCCGACCGGGACAGGGACAAGAGACCCAGTACTTC
>TRBJ2-1|TRBV7-9|once|TRBD1
CASSPGTGNNEQFF
TGTGCCAGCAGCCCAGGGACAGGGAACAATGAGCAGTTCTTC
>TRBJ2-6|TRBV5-1|NA|NA
CASSSTGFGANVLTF
TGCGCCAGCAGCTCAACAGGGTTCGGGGCCAACGTCCTGACTTTC
>TRBJ2-3|TRBV10-3|NA|NA
CAISEREPSSTDTQYF
TGTGCCATCAGTGAGCGAGAGCCCTCTAGCACAGATACGCAGTATTTT
>TRBJ2-2|TRBV5-1|NA|NA
CASSRSSNQNTGELFF
TGCGCCAGCAGCCGGTCCTCCAATCAGAACACCGGGGAGCTGTTTTTT
>TRBJ1-1|TRBV6-4|NA|NA
CASSATGYTEAFF
TGTGCCAGCAGTGCCACAGGGTATACTGAAGCTTTCTTT
>TRBJ1-6|TRBV19|NA|NA
CASKRWPEDSPLHF
TGTGCCAGCAAAAGGTGGCCAGAGGATTCACCCCTCCACTTT
>TRBJ2-1|TRBV4-1|NA|NA
CASSQRVDNEQFF
TGCGCCAGCAGCCAACGAGTAGACAATGAGCAGTTCTTC
>TRBJ2-4|TRBV6-5|NA|NA
CARPASKNIQYF
TGTGCCAGGCCCGCGTCCAAAAACATTCAGTACTTC
>TRBJ2-7|TRBV7-2|NA|TRBD2
CASSPGTSGRQYF
TGTGCCAGCAGCCCCGGGACTAGCGGGAGGCAGTACTTC
>TRBJ1-1|TRBV7-9|once|NA
CASSPMNTEAFF
TGTGCCAGCAGCCCCATGAACACTGAAGCTTTCTTT
>TRBJ2-3|TRBV4-2|once|TRBD2
CASSPSPAAAGGLDTDTQYF
TGTGCCAGCAGCCCGTCCCCCGCGGCGGCGGGAGGGCTGGACACAGATACGCAGTATTTT
>TRBJ2-7|TRBV5-1|NA|NA
CASSLIVGGAYEQYF
TGCGCCAGCAGCTTGATTGTAGGTGGAGCTTACGAGCAGTACTTC
>TRBJ2-1|TRBV11-2|NA|TRBD2
CASSLGTSGNEQFF
TGTGCCAGCAGCCTCGGGACTAGCGGCAATGAGCAGTTCTTC
>TRBJ2-1|TRBV30|medium-sized|NA
CAWSPYGNEQFF
TGTGCCTGGAGTCCCTATGGCAATGAGCAGTTCTTC
>TRBJ1-2|TRBV27|NA|NA
CASSFYGDRTPYGYTF
TGTGCCAGCAGTTTTTACGGAGACAGGACCCCGTATGGCTACACCTTC
>TRBJ2-2|TRBV11-2|NA|NA
CASSSPRRGRRAGELFF
TGTGCCAGCAGCTCCCCCCGGAGGGGGCGCAGGGCCGGGGAGCTGTTTTTT
>TRBJ1-5|TRBV18|few|NA
CASSPPNSHSNQPQHF
TGTGCCAGCTCACCACCAAACAGCCATAGCAATCAGCCCCAGCATTTT
>TRBJ2-1|TRBV24-1|NA|TRBD2
CATGGEIGNEQFF
TGTGCCACCGGGGGGGAAATAGGCAATGAGCAGTTCTTC
>TRBJ1-5|TRBV7-2|NA|NA
CASSSSIGGLAQHF
TGTGCCAGCAGCTCATCCATCGGGGGGCTGGCCCAGCATTTT
>TRBJ2-3|TRBV29-1|NA|NA
CSVERVGREDTQYF
TGCAGCGTTGAAAGGGTCGGGAGAGAAGATACGCAGTATTTT
>TRBJ1-2|TRBV2|few|TRBD1
CASSEDTGGSYTF
TGTGCCAGCAGTGAAGATACAGGGGGGAGCTACACCTTC
>TRBJ1-1|TRBV6-5|NA|NA
CASSYEAGNTEAFF
TGTGCCAGCAGTTACGAAGCGGGGAACACTGAAGCTTTCTTT
>TRBJ1-1|TRBV7-9|NA|TRBD1
CASSPGQGLGETEAFF
TGTGCCAGCAGCCCCGGACAGGGTCTGGGGGAAACTGAAGCTTTCTTT
>TRBJ2-1|TRBV6-4|few|TRBD2
CASTLGTSGSRVYNEQFF
TGTGCCAGCACCCTGGGGACTAGCGGGAGTAGGGTCTACAATGAGCAGTTCTTC
>TRBJ2-7|TRBV6-5|NA|TRBD1
CASSLRDRGYEQYF
TGTGCCAGCAGCCTCCGGGACAGGGGCTACGAGCAGTACTTC
>TRBJ2-1|TRBV30|NA|TRBD2
CAWSPLAGYNEQFF
TGTGCCTGGAGTCCACTAGCGGGGTACAATGAGCAGTTCTTC
>TRBJ1-1|TRBV5-5|few|NA
CASSVRWPYTEAFF
TGTGCCAGCAGTGTGAGGTGGCCCTACACTGAAGCTTTCTTT
>TRBJ2-2|TRBV7-2|once|NA
CASSSQAGMGTGELFF
TGTGCCAGCAGCTCTCAAGCGGGCATGGGTACCGGGGAGCTGTTTTTT
>TRBJ1-5|TRBV28|NA|TRBD1
CASSPSEGAGNQPQHF
TGTGCCAGCAGCCCCTCCGAGGGGGCTGGCAATCAGCCCCAGCATTTT
>TRBJ1-1|TRBV12-5|NA|NA
CASGLGLTAEAFF
TGTGCTAGTGGTTTGGGACTTACCGCTGAAGCTTTCTTT
>TRBJ1-5|TRBV19|NA|TRBD1
CAIGDRGRQPQHF
TGTGCCATTGGTGACAGGGGGCGACAGCCCCAGCATTTT
>TRBJ1-2|TRBV4-1|NA|TRBD1
CASSQDRQGLFYGYTF
TGCGCCAGCAGCCAAGACCGACAGGGCCTTTTTTATGGCTACACCTTC
>TRBJ2-7|TRBV12-1|few|NA
CATEGLARTYEQYF
TGTGCCACCGAGGGACTAGCGAGGACCTACGAGCAGTACTTC
>TRBJ1-1|TRBV29-1|NA|TRBD1
CSAGTGGTEAFF
TGCAGCGCGGGGACAGGGGGAACTGAAGCTTTCTTT
>TRBJ2-2|TRBV30|NA|TRBD2
CAWETRGRIRELFF
TGTGCCTGGGAAACGCGGGGGAGGATAAGGGAGCTGTTTTTT